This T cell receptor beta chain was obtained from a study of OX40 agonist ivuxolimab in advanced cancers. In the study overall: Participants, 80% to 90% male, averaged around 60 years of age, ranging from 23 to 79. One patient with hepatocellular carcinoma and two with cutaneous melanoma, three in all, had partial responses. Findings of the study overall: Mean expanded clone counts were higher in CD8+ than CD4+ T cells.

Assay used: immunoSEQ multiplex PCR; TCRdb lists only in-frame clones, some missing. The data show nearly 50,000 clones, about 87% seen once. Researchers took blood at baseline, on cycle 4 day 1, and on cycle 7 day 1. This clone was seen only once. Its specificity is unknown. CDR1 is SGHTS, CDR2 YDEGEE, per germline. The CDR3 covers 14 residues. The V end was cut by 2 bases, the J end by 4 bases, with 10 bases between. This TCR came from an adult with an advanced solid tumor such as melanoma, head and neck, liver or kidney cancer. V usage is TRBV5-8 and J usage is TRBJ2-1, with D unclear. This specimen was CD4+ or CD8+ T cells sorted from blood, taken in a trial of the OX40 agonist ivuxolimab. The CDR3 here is CASSLGLGYNEQFF. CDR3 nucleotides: TGTGCCAGCAGCTTAGGGCTTGGTTACAATGAGCAGTTCTTC.